This TCR beta chain was recovered during a study of T cell responses to AZD1222 COVID-19 vaccine. Study information: Pooled together were second doses at about 4 or about 12 weeks. Study-wide results and caveats: Only five to seven AZD1222 recipients were seropositive at baseline. Clonal diversity was possibly underestimated, and the donors were mostly white British, with more females.

Points on this clone: Its antigen is not known.

TCRdb keeps only in-frame clones here, not all; method: immunoSEQ multiplex PCR. This sample has some 140,000 clones, with about 90% found just once. The CDR3 runs to 18 residues. This chain uses TRBV21-1 with TRBJ2-1; the D call in the table, TRBD2, was not verified against the DNA. TRBV21-1 is a listed pseudogene. The specimen comprised peripheral blood, sampled on day 0 of AZD1222 vaccination. This TCR was sampled from an adult in good health. The CDR3 DNA reads as TGTGCCAGCAGCAAAGTTCAGGTAGAGGAGGGCTCCTACAATGAGCAGTTCTTC. Protein: CASSKVQVEEGSYNEQFF.